The rows below give T cell receptor beta chains drawn from one sample of a study of cytomegalovirus exposure and HLA in healthy donors. Repertoires were generated with immunoSEQ multiplex PCR, while TCRdb's copy carries only in-frame clones and drops some. The table includes under 130,000 clones, 65% to 80% detected once. The sequencing sample was made of PBMCs. All receptors come from a female donor in good health and CMV-seropositive. Both conserved end residues are part of each CDR3. Each record gives: CDR3 DNA, CDR3 protein, D gene, clone size, J gene, V gene. The D gene is left open where the match is weak. Size values are once, few and many counts, or a class for expanded clones, and some rows have none.

CDR3nt: TGCAGTGCTGACAGGGTCGATGAGCAGTTCTTC
CDR3aa: CSADRVDEQFF
d_gene: TRBD1
abundance: .
j_gene: TRBJ2-1
v_gene: TRBV20-1

CDR3nt: TGTGCCAGCAGCCCCCGATTGGCGGGGGAGCAGTTCTTC
CDR3aa: CASSPRLAGEQFF
d_gene: .
abundance: few
j_gene: TRBJ2-1
v_gene: TRBV7-2

CDR3nt: TGCGCCAGCAGCCCCCCAACCACCGGGACTAGCGGAACAGATACGCAGTATTTT
CDR3aa: CASSPPTTGTSGTDTQYF
d_gene: TRBD2
abundance: .
j_gene: TRBJ2-3
v_gene: TRBV5-1

CDR3nt: TGTGCCAGCAGCAGCACGGGGCGGGGGCGAAGCTCCTACGAGCAGTACTTC
CDR3aa: CASSSTGRGRSSYEQYF
d_gene: .
abundance: few
j_gene: TRBJ2-7
v_gene: TRBV5-4

CDR3nt: TGTGCCAGCAGCCTCAGGGGGGCTTGGACTGAAGCTTTCTTT
CDR3aa: CASSLRGAWTEAFF
d_gene: TRBD1
abundance: .
j_gene: TRBJ1-1
v_gene: TRBV7-2

CDR3nt: TGTGCCAGCAGCTTAGAGGCAGGGGGAAGGAATACGCAGTATTTT
CDR3aa: CASSLEAGGRNTQYF
d_gene: TRBD1
abundance: .
j_gene: TRBJ2-3
v_gene: TRBV5-4

CDR3nt: TGTGCCAGCAGTTTATCGATAACAGGGGGCAGATATGAGCAGTTCTTC
CDR3aa: CASSLSITGGRYEQFF
d_gene: TRBD1
abundance: .
j_gene: TRBJ2-1
v_gene: TRBV27

CDR3nt: TGTGCCAGCAGCTTAAGGGACAGGGCTCTGGACACTGAAGCTTTCTTT
CDR3aa: CASSLRDRALDTEAFF
d_gene: TRBD1
abundance: .
j_gene: TRBJ1-1
v_gene: TRBV7-3

CDR3nt: TGTGCCAGCAGTCCCCTACAGGGCGGGGGAGAGACCCAGTACTTC
CDR3aa: CASSPLQGGGETQYF
d_gene: .
abundance: few
j_gene: TRBJ2-5
v_gene: TRBV6-5

CDR3nt: TGCGCCAGCAGCCAAGGAGGGGGCGGGGGGCCGCGAGAGACCCAGTACTTC
CDR3aa: CASSQGGGGGPRETQYF
d_gene: .
abundance: .
j_gene: TRBJ2-5
v_gene: TRBV4-1

CDR3nt: TGTGCCAGCAGCCCCGACAGGCTCCGGGAGCAGTACTTC
CDR3aa: CASSPDRLREQYF
d_gene: .
abundance: .
j_gene: TRBJ2-7
v_gene: TRBV5-4

CDR3nt: TGTGCCAGCAGTTTACCAGGGGGCGCGTTCTACGAGCAGTACTTC
CDR3aa: CASSLPGGAFYEQYF
d_gene: TRBD1
abundance: .
j_gene: TRBJ2-7
v_gene: TRBV28

CDR3nt: TGTGCCAGCAGCCGCGACGCGGGGTCCAGGGGGCTTCCGGAGACCCAGTACTTC
CDR3aa: CASSRDAGSRGLPETQYF
d_gene: TRBD1
abundance: .
j_gene: TRBJ2-5
v_gene: TRBV4-2

CDR3nt: TGTGCCACCCTACAGGGGGCGGAAGGCTACACCTTC
CDR3aa: CATLQGAEGYTF
d_gene: TRBD1
abundance: .
j_gene: TRBJ1-2
v_gene: TRBV2

CDR3nt: TGTGCTAGTGCCTCGACGACCACAGCCTCCTATGAAAAACTGTTTTTT
CDR3aa: CASASTTTASYEKLFF
d_gene: .
abundance: .
j_gene: TRBJ1-4
v_gene: TRBV12-5

CDR3nt: TGCGCCAGCAGCTTGGAGTTTAGGAGCGGGGTGAGCACAGATACGCAGTATTTT
CDR3aa: CASSLEFRSGVSTDTQYF
d_gene: TRBD2
abundance: once
j_gene: TRBJ2-3
v_gene: TRBV5-1

CDR3nt: TGCGCCAGCAGTGAGGGACTCGGGAGTTTTGCCTACGAGCAGTACTTC
CDR3aa: CASSEGLGSFAYEQYF
d_gene: .
abundance: .
j_gene: TRBJ2-7
v_gene: TRBV10-2

CDR3nt: TGTGCCAGTAGTATAGTACAGGGGGTTGTTAAGGAGCCCCAGCATTTT
CDR3aa: CASSIVQGVVKEPQHF
d_gene: TRBD1
abundance: .
j_gene: TRBJ1-5
v_gene: TRBV19

CDR3nt: TGTGCCAGCAGGACAACTAGCGCGGTCCGGGTCTTC
CDR3aa: CASRTTSAVRVF
d_gene: TRBD2
abundance: .
j_gene: TRBJ2-1
v_gene: TRBV11-2

CDR3nt: TGTGCCAGCAGTTTTACCCCAGGGGGCGCGAGCAATCAGCCCCAGCATTTT
CDR3aa: CASSFTPGGASNQPQHF
d_gene: TRBD1
abundance: .
j_gene: TRBJ1-5
v_gene: TRBV5-4

CDR3nt: TGTGCCAGCAGGCAGGGGGTTGGTGAAAAACTGTTTTTT
CDR3aa: CASRQGVGEKLFF
d_gene: TRBD1
abundance: .
j_gene: TRBJ1-4
v_gene: TRBV2

CDR3nt: TGTGCCAGCAGCTTGGCTCCAAGCCAGGCCGATACGCAGTATTTT
CDR3aa: CASSLAPSQADTQYF
d_gene: .
abundance: .
j_gene: TRBJ2-3
v_gene: TRBV5-5